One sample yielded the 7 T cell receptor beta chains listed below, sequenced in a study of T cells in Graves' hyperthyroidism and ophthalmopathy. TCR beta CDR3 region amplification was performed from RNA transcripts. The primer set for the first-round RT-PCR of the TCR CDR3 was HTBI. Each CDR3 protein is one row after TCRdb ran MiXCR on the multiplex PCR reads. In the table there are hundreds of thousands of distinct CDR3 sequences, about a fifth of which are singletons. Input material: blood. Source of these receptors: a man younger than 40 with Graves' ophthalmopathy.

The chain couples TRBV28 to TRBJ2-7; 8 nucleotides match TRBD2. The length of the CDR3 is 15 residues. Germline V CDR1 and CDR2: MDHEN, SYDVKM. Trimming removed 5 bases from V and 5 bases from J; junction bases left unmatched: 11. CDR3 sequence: CASSQGAGATDEQYF. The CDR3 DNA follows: TGTGCCAGCAGTCAAGGAGCGGGAGCTACCGACGAGCAGTACTTC. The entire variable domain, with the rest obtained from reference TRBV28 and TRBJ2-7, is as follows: DVKVTQSSRYLVKRTGEKVFLECVQDMDHENMFWYRQDPGLGLRLIYFSYDVKMKEKGDIPEGYSVSREKKERFSLILESASTNQTSMYLCASSQGAGATDEQYFGPGTRLTVT.

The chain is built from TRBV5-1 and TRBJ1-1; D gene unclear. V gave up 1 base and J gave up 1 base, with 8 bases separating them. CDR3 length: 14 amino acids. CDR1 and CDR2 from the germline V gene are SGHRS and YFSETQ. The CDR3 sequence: CASSLIKGNTEAFF. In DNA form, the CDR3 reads TGCGCCAGCAGCTTGATAAAGGGGAACACTGAAGCTTTCTTT.

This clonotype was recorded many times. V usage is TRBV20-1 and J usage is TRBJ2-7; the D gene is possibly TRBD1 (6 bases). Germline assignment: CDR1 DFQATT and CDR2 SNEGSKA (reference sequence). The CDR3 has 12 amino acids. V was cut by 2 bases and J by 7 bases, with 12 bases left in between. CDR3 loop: CSARYFTGEQYF. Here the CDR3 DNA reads TGCAGTGCTAGATACTTTACAGGGGAGCAGTACTTC.

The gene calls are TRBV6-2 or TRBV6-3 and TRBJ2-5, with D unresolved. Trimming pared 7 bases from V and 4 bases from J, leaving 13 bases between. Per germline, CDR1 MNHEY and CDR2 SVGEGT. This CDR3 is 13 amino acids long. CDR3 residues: CASTVDPGETQYF. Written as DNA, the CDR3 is TGTGCCAGCACAGTGGACCCCGGAGAGACCCAGTACTTC.

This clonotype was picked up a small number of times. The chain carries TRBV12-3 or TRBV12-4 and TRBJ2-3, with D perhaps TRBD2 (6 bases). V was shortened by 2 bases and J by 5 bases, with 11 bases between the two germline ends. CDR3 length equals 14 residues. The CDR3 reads CASSLRGWLDTQYF. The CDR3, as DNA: TGTGCCAGCAGTTTACGGGGGTGGCTAGATACGCAGTATTTT.

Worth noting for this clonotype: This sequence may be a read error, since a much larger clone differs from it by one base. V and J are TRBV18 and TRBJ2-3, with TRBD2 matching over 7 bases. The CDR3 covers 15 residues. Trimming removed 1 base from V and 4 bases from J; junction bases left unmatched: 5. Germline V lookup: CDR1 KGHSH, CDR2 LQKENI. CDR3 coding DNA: TGTGCCAGCTCACCACGGCGGGAGCGCGCAGATACGCAGTATTTT. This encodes CASSPRRERADTQYF.

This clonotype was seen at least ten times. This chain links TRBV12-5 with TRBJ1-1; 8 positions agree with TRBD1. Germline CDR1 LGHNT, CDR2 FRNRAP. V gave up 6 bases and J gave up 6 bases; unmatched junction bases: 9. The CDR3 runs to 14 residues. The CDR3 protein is CASGPAGTGAEAFF. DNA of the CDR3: TGTGCTAGTGGCCCCGCCGGGACAGGTGCTGAAGCTTTCTTT.